One and the same sample provided the 4 T cell receptor beta chains below, sequenced in a study of cytomegalovirus exposure and HLA in healthy donors. The PCR ran on 60 Vbeta and 13 Jbeta primers. Method: immunoSEQ multiplex PCR; TCRdb's copy keeps in-frame clones and lacks some. The sample's table shows about 170,000 clones. Material: PBMCs. Source of these receptors: a woman aged 18-30 years in good health and CMV-seropositive.

The V call is TRBV19, the J call TRBJ2-2, with 8 bases identical to TRBD2. The V segment lost 7 bases and the J segment 6 bases; nucleotides outside the gene matches: 7. CDR3 size: 14 residues. Germline CDR1 reads LNHDA; CDR2 reads SQIVND (reference sequence). The CDR3 DNA follows: TGTGCCAGTACCTACTCGGGGGGGGCCGGGGAGCTGTTTTTT. As protein: CASTYSGGAGELFF.

The chain carries TRBV6-5 and TRBJ1-1, with D possibly being TRBD1 (5 bases). The germline V gene has CDR1 MNHEY and CDR2 SVGAGI. V shed 5 bases and J shed 1 base, with 14 bases lying between them. The CDR3 length is 15 residues. The CDR3 nucleotides are TGTGCCAGCAGTGTTTTGGGGGGTTGGAACACTGAAGCTTTCTTT. It translates to CASSVLGGWNTEAFF.

The rearrangement joins TRBV6-6 to TRBJ2-5; 7 nucleotides line up with TRBD2. Trimming took 6 bases from V and 2 from J; bases not matched to a gene: 3. In germline, CDR1 is MNHNY, CDR2 SVGAGI (reference sequence). CDR3 length equals 13 residues. This CDR3 reads CASRAGGQETQYF. The CDR3 DNA is TGTGCCAGCAGGGCCGGGGGGCAAGAGACCCAGTACTTC.

This chain connects TRBV5-5 to TRBJ2-7; D gene uncertain. V lost 0 bases and J lost 0, with 10 bases in between. This CDR3 contains 15 residues. Germline-derived CDR1 and CDR2 are SGHKS and YYEKEE (reference sequence). The CDR3 protein is CASSLGTRFSYEQYF. The CDR3 DNA follows: TGTGCCAGCAGCTTGGGCACCCGGTTCTCCTACGAGCAGTACTTC.